What follows describes a single T cell receptor beta chain. Its antigen is still unknown. CDR3 length: 13 residues. V was pared by 2 bases and J by 10 bases, with 12 bases between. Germline loops: CDR1 LNHDA, CDR2 SQIVND (reference sequence). The data were taken from a study of T cells in localized non-small cell lung cancer. The study's findings and limits: Clonality of T cells reached its maximum in uninvolved adjacent lung, surpassing tumor. In adjacent lung, a median roughly 60 of the top 100 tumor clones were found.

Clones were sequenced by immunoSEQ multiplex PCR, and TCRdb holds only the in-frame ones, with some missing. Of over 30,000 clones listed, over 70% are singletons. Sample: peripheral blood, taken before any cancer treatment. The chain couples TRBV19 to TRBJ2-1; TRBD2 is a possible D gene (5 bases). The origin of this receptor is a woman aged 40-69 years with stage I lung adenocarcinoma. CDR3 region: CASSINPGYEQFF. The CDR3 DNA reads as TGTGCCAGTAGTATAAACCCGGGATACGAGCAGTTCTTC.